The rows below give T cell receptor beta chains drawn from one sample of a study of shared clonotypes between healthy human individuals. Repertoires were generated with immunoSEQ multiplex PCR, while TCRdb's copy carries only in-frame clones and drops some. This table has about 520,000 clones, 90% to 97% appearing once. The sequencing sample was made of naive CD4+ T cells sorted from blood. These receptor sequences come from a woman between 25 and 40 years old in good health. Each CDR3 is given with its conserved first and last residue. A D gene is named only where the DNA matches it firmly. Only some rows state a clone size, as once, few, many or a class for expanded clones.

>TRBV11-2|-|-|TRBJ2-7
CASSSFRDRLELRNYEQYF
TGTGCCAGCAGCTCATTCCGGGACAGACTAGAGTTACGGAATTACGAGCAGTACTTC
>TRBV19|once|TRBD1|TRBJ2-6
CASSIGQGPYSGANVLTF
TGTGCCAGTAGTATAGGACAGGGCCCTTATTCTGGGGCCAACGTCCTGACTTTC
>TRBV5-1|once|TRBD2|TRBJ2-5
CASSLNGGYETQYF
TGCGCCAGCAGCTTGAACGGGGGGTATGAGACCCAGTACTTC
>TRBV9|-|TRBD1|TRBJ2-3
CASSGGLGQGADTQYF
TGTGCCAGCAGCGGCGGCTTGGGACAGGGGGCCGATACGCAGTATTTT
>TRBV28|-|-|TRBJ1-3
CASSSTRTATSGNTIYF
TGTGCCAGCAGCTCAACCCGCACAGCTACCTCTGGAAACACCATATATTTT
>TRBV28|-|-|TRBJ2-1
CASSSIRGPNEQFF
TGTGCCAGCAGTTCTATCCGGGGGCCGAATGAGCAGTTCTTC
>TRBV7-9|once|TRBD2|TRBJ2-1
CASSLGGTTYYNEQFF
TGTGCCAGCAGCTTAGGCGGGACTACCTATTACAATGAGCAGTTCTTC
>TRBV7-6|-|-|TRBJ2-6
CASSSAQSFNRASGANVLTF
TGTGCCAGCAGCTCGGCCCAGTCGTTTAATCGGGCCTCTGGGGCCAACGTCCTGACTTTC
>TRBV5-6|-|TRBD2|TRBJ2-7
CASSHPGTSGEQYF
TGTGCCAGCAGTCACCCCGGGACTAGTGGTGAGCAGTACTTC
>TRBV28|-|TRBD1|TRBJ1-2
CASSDYRDRFWYGYTF
TGTGCCAGCAGTGATTACCGGGACAGATTTTGGTATGGCTACACCTTC
>TRBV5-1|-|-|TRBJ2-7
CASSFQGRTYEQYF
TGCGCCAGCAGCTTTCAGGGTAGGACCTACGAGCAGTACTTC
>TRBV19|-|-|TRBJ1-3
CVTGTSGNTIYF
TGTGTCACCGGGACCTCTGGAAACACCATATATTTT
>TRBV5-1|-|-|TRBJ2-1
CASSLSTWQFF
TGCGCCAGCAGCCTTTCGACTTGGCAGTTCTTC
>TRBV5-8|-|TRBD2|TRBJ2-1
CASSQLVSAGEVYEQFF
TGTGCCAGCAGCCAACTAGTTTCCGCGGGAGAGGTATATGAGCAGTTCTTC
>TRBV5-8|-|-|TRBJ1-1
CASSLVGEYAEAFF
TGTGCCAGCAGCTTGGTAGGGGAATACGCTGAAGCTTTCTTT
>TRBV7-8|-|-|TRBJ2-6
CASSVRQANSVGANVLTF
TGTGCCAGCAGCGTAAGACAGGCCAACTCAGTCGGGGCCAACGTCCTGACTTTC
>TRBV19|-|-|TRBJ1-3
CASSTGTSTGNTIYF
TGTGCCAGTAGTACCGGGACATCGACTGGAAACACCATATATTTT
>TRBV10-1|-|-|TRBJ2-7
CASSEGGPGYEQYF
TGCGCCAGCAGTGAAGGAGGACCAGGCTACGAGCAGTACTTC
>TRBV18|-|TRBD1|TRBJ2-2
CASSPRGRGPTNTGELFF
TGTGCCAGCTCACCACGGGGCAGGGGGCCTACGAACACCGGGGAGCTGTTTTTT
>TRBV6-6|-|-|TRBJ2-7
CASSGAYEQYF
TGTGCCAGCAGCGGCGCCTACGAGCAGTACTTC
>TRBV19|-|-|TRBJ1-1
CASSTSGTTEAFF
TGTGCCAGTAGTACTTCAGGGACGACTGAAGCTTTCTTT
>TRBV5-1|-|TRBD2|TRBJ2-7
CASSFGGYEQYF
TGCGCCAGCAGCTTCGGGGGGTACGAGCAGTACTTC